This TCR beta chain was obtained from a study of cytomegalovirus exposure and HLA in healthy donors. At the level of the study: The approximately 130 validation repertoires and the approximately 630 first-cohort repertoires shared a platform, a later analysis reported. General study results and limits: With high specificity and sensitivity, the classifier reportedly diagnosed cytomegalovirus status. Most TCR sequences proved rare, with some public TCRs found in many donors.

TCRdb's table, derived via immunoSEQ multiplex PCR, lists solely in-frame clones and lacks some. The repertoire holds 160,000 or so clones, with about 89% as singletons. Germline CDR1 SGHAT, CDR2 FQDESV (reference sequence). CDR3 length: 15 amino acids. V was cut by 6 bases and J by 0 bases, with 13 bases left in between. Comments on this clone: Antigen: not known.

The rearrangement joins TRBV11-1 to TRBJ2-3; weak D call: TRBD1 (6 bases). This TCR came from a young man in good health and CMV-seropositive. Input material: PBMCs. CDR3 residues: CASSYRALSTDTQYF. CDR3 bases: TGTGCCAGCAGTTACAGGGCTTTAAGCACAGATACGCAGTATTTT.